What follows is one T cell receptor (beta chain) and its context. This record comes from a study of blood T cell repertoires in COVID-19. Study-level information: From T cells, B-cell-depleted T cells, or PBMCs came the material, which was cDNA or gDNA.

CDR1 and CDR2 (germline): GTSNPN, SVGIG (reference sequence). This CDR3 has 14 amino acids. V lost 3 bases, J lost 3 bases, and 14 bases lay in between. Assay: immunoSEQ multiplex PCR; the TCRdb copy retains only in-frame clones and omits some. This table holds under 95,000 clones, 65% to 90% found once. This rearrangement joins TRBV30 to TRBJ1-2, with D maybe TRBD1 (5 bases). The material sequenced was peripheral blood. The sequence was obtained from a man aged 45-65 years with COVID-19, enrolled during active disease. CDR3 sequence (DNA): TGTGCCTGGAGATTATGGGGCCCTGACTATGGCTACACCTTC. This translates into CAWRLWGPDYGYTF.